Detailed here is one T cell receptor (beta chain). Those enrolled in Seattle joined during active infection and were followed longitudinally afterward. This sample is drawn from a study of blood T cell repertoires in COVID-19. TCRdb's table, derived via immunoSEQ multiplex PCR, lists solely in-frame clones and lacks some. The profile shows around 210,000 clones, 70% to 85% of them singletons. The receptor comes from a woman older than 75 with COVID-19, enrolled during active disease. The sample taken for sequencing was peripheral blood.

DNA of the CDR3: TGTGCCAGCAGTTCACAGGGATCCTACAATGAGCAGTTCTTC. Translating it yields CASSSQGSYNEQFF. This chain connects TRBV6-5 to TRBJ2-1, with D possibly matching TRBD1 (6 bases). CDR3 size: 14 residues. Germline values: CDR1 MNHEY, CDR2 SVGAGI. Between the trimmed V and J ends, which lost 4 bases and 1 base, there was a span of 8 bases.